Presented here are 24 T cell receptor beta chains from one specimen sequenced in a study of blood T cell repertoires in COVID-19. Assay: immunoSEQ multiplex PCR; the TCRdb copy retains only in-frame clones and omits some. The sample yields roughly 250,000 clones, about 85% seen once. Input material: peripheral blood. The origin of the receptors is a human donor with COVID-19, enrolled during active disease. The donor label of this sample is uncertain.

J is TRBJ2-7 and V is TRBV5-4, with D unclear. This CDR3 region has 12 residues. V was cut by 1 base and J by 0 bases, with 2 bases left in between. From germline, CDR1 is SGHNT and CDR2 YYREEE (reference sequence). CDR3 bases: TGTGCCAGCAGCTTGCTCTCCTACGAGCAGTACTTC. The encoded protein is CASSLLSYEQYF.

This chain uses TRBV5-1 with TRBJ2-6; D ambiguous. With 6 bases removed from V and 11 bases from J, the gap between germline ends came to 15 bases. The CDR3 is 13 amino acids. Germline values: CDR1 SGHRS, CDR2 YFSETQ. In DNA form, the CDR3 reads TGCGCCAGCACCCTAGAGAACTCTGACGTCCTGACTTTC. This encodes CASTLENSDVLTF.

The chain carries TRBV5-6 and TRBJ1-4, with D possibly matching TRBD1 (6 bases). Germline-derived CDR1 and CDR2 are SGHDT and YYEEEE. Trimming removed 4 bases at V and 6 bases at J, with 16 bases between. The CDR3 has 15 amino acids. The CDR3 DNA is TGTGCCAGCAGCGCGGGGGCACGAACCCATGAAAAACTGTTTTTT. It encodes CASSAGARTHEKLFF.

J is TRBJ1-4 and V is TRBV27; D is ambiguous. The CDR3 extends over 16 amino acids. Trimming removed 5 bases from V and 0 bases from J, with 13 bases in between. Germline V gives CDR1 MNHEY, CDR2 SMNVEV (reference sequence). CDR3 DNA sequence: TGTGCCAGCAGTGTTTACGGAGGAACAACTAATGAAAAACTGTTTTTT. Its protein product is CASSVYGGTTNEKLFF.

This chain links TRBV7-9 with TRBJ1-2, with D perhaps TRBD1 (6 bases). Trimming left V 4 bases short and J 2 bases short, with 14 bases between. Germline CDR1 reads SEHNR; CDR2 reads FQNEAQ (reference sequence). The CDR3 loop spans 15 amino acids. CDR3 sequence reads: CASSSFRGNNYGYTF. In DNA form, the CDR3 reads TGTGCCAGCAGCTCGTTCAGGGGAAACAACTATGGCTACACCTTC.

The chain couples TRBV6-5 to TRBJ1-6; D is undetermined. The V gene lost 4 bases and the J gene lost 7 bases, with 17 bases spanning the gap. Germline V gene lookup returns CDR1 MNHEY and CDR2 SVGAGI. The CDR3 runs to 16 residues. CDR3 sequence reads: CASSSPPRRGNSPLHF. For the CDR3, the DNA is TGTGCCAGCAGTTCACCGCCCCGACGAGGAAATTCACCCCTCCACTTT.

This sequence joins TRBV19 and TRBJ1-4; D is possibly TRBD1 (6 bases). CDR3 size: 15 residues. The germline V gene has CDR1 LNHDA and CDR2 SQIVND (reference sequence). Trimming took off 6 bases at V and 5 bases at J, with 16 bases between the two ends. CDR3 amino acids: CASSPGVGANEKLFF. For the CDR3, the DNA is TGTGCCAGTAGCCCCGGGGTGGGGGCGAATGAAAAACTGTTTTTT.

As for this clone: At one end the junction does not follow the germline gene, possibly because of a read error. The chain joins TRBV5-1 to TRBJ2-7; 8 nucleotides line up with TRBD2. The CDR3 totals 18 residues. Germline values: CDR1 SGHRS, CDR2 YFSETQ. This CDR3 is CAGSLVSGGTRLFPQQYF. In DNA, the CDR3 is TGCGCCGGCAGCTTGGTGTCGGGGGGGACCCGTCTTTTCCCTCAGCAGTACTTC.

This chain joins TRBV7-3 and TRBJ2-1; D uncertain. Trimming shortened V by 5 bases and J by 1 base, and 9 bases separated the two germline ends. CDR1 and CDR2 from the germline V gene are SGHTA and FQGTGA. There are 14 residues in the CDR3. The CDR3, as DNA: TGTGCCAGCAGCGGCGGAAGGTCCTACAATGAGCAGTTCTTC. Protein product: CASSGGRSYNEQFF.

The V gene is TRBV28, the J gene TRBJ1-6; D unclear. Per germline, CDR1 MDHEN and CDR2 SYDVKM. Trimming removed 3 bases from V and 5 bases from J, with 8 bases in between. The CDR3 spans 14 residues. The CDR3: CASSLLQHNSPLHF. CDR3 DNA sequence: TGTGCCAGCAGTTTGTTACAGCATAATTCACCCCTCCACTTT.

This clone has a single count. V gene TRBV6-5 combines with J gene TRBJ1-6; TRBD1 might be the D (6 bases). V lost 0 bases and J 12 bases, leaving 18 bases between the germline ends. The CDR3 sequence is 16 residues long. In germline, CDR1 is MNHEY, CDR2 SVGAGI. The CDR3 coding sequence is TGTGCCAGCAGTTACTCGTCTCCAGGGGACCGGGGACCCCTCCACTTT. It specifies CASSYSSPGDRGPLHF.

J is TRBJ2-2 and V is TRBV9; D is undetermined. The CDR3 loop spans 14 amino acids. V lost 1 base and J 8 bases, leaving 12 bases between the germline ends. Germline CDR1 SGDLS, CDR2 YYNGEE. For the CDR3, the DNA is TGTGCCAGCAGCGTAAAGCCCTTCGGTGGGGAGCTGTTTTTT. It is translated as CASSVKPFGGELFF.

This clone was seen a few times. V gene TRBV7-8 combines with J gene TRBJ1-6; tentatively, D is TRBD1 (5 bases). The CDR3 totals 12 residues. Germline V CDR1 and CDR2: SGHVS, FQNEAQ. The V gene lost 4 bases and the J gene lost 7 bases, with 5 bases spanning the gap. The CDR3 sequence: CASSWTNSPLHF. The DNA for the CDR3 is TGTGCCAGCAGCTGGACAAATTCACCCCTCCACTTT. The whole variable domain, filled in from reference TRBV7-8 and TRBJ1-6, reads GAGVSQSPRYKVAKRGQDVALRCDPISGHVSLFWYQQALGQGPEFLTYFQNEAQLDKSGLPSDRFFAERPEGSVSTLKIQRTQQEDSAVYLCASSWTNSPLHFGNGTRLTVT.

V gene TRBV5-1 combines with J gene TRBJ2-7; a possible D gene is TRBD2 (5 bases). Per the germline V gene, CDR1 is SGHRS and CDR2 is YFSETQ. CDR3 length: 13 amino acids. The germline V and J ends were trimmed by 6 bases and 5 bases, with 15 bases remaining between them. CDR3 region: CASTGVGGNEQYF. DNA of the CDR3: TGCGCCAGCACCGGGGTGGGTGGTAACGAGCAGTACTTC.

The rearrangement joins TRBV12-3 or TRBV12-4 to TRBJ1-5; a possible D gene is TRBD1 (6 bases). CDR3 length: 13 amino acids. Between the trimmed V and J ends, which lost 6 bases and 11 bases, there was a span of 17 bases. This CDR3 is CASSSLDRLAQHF. Here the CDR3 DNA reads TGTGCCAGCAGCTCCCTCGACAGGCTAGCCCAGCATTTT.

The chain joins TRBV5-1 to TRBJ1-5; unclear D gene. The CDR3 has 14 residues. CDR1 is SGHRS and CDR2 is YFSETQ in the germline V gene. Trimming removed 0 bases from V and 2 bases from J, with 6 bases in between. CDR3 coding DNA: TGCGCCAGCAGCTTGGAGGGAGGCAATCAGCCCCAGCATTTT. It yields the protein CASSLEGGNQPQHF.

This rearrangement joins TRBV18 to TRBJ2-3; 12 bases agree with TRBD2. CDR3 length: 15 residues. CDR1 KGHSH and CDR2 LQKENI come from the germline V gene. V dropped 5 bases and J dropped 3; count of bases not matched to a gene: 3. The CDR3 nucleotides are TGTGCCAGCTCAGCACTAGCGGGAGGTACAGATACGCAGTATTTT. This gives the protein CASSALAGGTDTQYF.

V is TRBV19 and J is TRBJ1-4, with TRBD1 as a possible D gene (5 bases). The CDR3 has 12 residues. V was pared by 5 bases and J by 9 bases, with 10 bases between. The germline CDR1 and CDR2 sequences are LNHDA and SQIVND (reference sequence). The CDR3 nucleotides are TGTGCCAGTAGTCCGGGGGAGAAAAAACTGTTTTTT. Protein product: CASSPGEKKLFF.

This rearrangement joins TRBV5-1 to TRBJ2-2, with a weak D call TRBD2 (6 bases). The germline V and J ends were trimmed by 3 bases and 6 bases, with 15 bases remaining between them. CDR1 is SGHRS and CDR2 is YFSETQ in the germline V gene. CDR3 length: 15 amino acids. CDR3 sequence reads: CASSSSGGLAGELFF. The CDR3 nucleotides read TGCGCCAGCAGCTCTTCTGGGGGACTGGCCGGGGAGCTGTTTTTT.

This sequence joins TRBV28 and TRBJ1-2; D is undetermined. V lost 3 bases, J lost 1 base, and 21 bases lay in between. The CDR3 has 18 residues. From germline, CDR1 is MDHEN and CDR2 SYDVKM. CDR3: CASSFYRPTAFFNYGYTF. CDR3 nucleotide sequence: TGTGCCAGCAGTTTTTATCGCCCCACAGCCTTTTTTAACTATGGCTACACCTTC.

This clone was seen a few times. The chain recombines TRBV10-3 with TRBJ1-1, with TRBD1 as a possible D gene (5 bases). Trimming cost V 4 bases and J 4 bases, with 25 bases left between them. The germline CDR1 and CDR2 sequences are ENHRY and SYGVKD. This CDR3 is built from 18 residues. CDR3 amino acids: CAISVSSPPQGRSTEAFF. The CDR3 nucleotides read TGTGCCATCAGTGTTTCAAGTCCCCCTCAGGGTCGTAGCACTGAAGCTTTCTTT.

The chain combines TRBV27 with TRBJ2-7; the match to TRBD1 covers 8 bases. This CDR3 has 13 residues. Germline values: CDR1 MNHEY, CDR2 SMNVEV (reference sequence). V shed 7 bases and J 4 bases; nucleotides not matched to a gene: 6. CDR3 DNA: TGTGCCAGCACCAGGACAGGGTTTTACGAGCAGTACTTC. It is translated as CASTRTGFYEQYF.

This chain uses TRBV10-3 with TRBJ2-4, with D possibly TRBD2 on 5 matching bases. V dropped 4 bases and J dropped 0 bases, with 13 bases sitting between them. This CDR3 comprises 16 residues. CDR1 and CDR2 from the germline V gene are ENHRY and SYGVKD. CDR3 bases: TGTGCCATCAGTGTCGAGGGCACCCTAGCCAAAAACATTCAGTACTTC. It codes for CAISVEGTLAKNIQYF.

This chain joins TRBV9 and TRBJ1-4; the D is unclear. The CDR3 extends over 16 amino acids. Germline V CDR1 and CDR2: SGDLS, YYNGEE. The ends were cut back, 0 bases at V and 4 bases at J, with 13 bases in the middle. Written as DNA, the CDR3 is TGTGCCAGCAGCGTAGCTACTCGGGGTATTAATGAAAAACTGTTTTTT. It encodes CASSVATRGINEKLFF.